This T cell receptor (beta chain) was recovered during a study of blood T cell repertoires in COVID-19. Overall study: COVID-19 samples, acute and convalescent, were from the United States, Italy and Spain.

This CDR3 has 15 amino acids. Germline V lookup: CDR1 SGHRS, CDR2 YFSETQ. V was clipped by 3 bases and J by 1 base, with 12 bases between them. This clone occurred once. The same CDR3 also results from other DNA sequences found in this sample. The protocol was immunoSEQ multiplex PCR, while the TCRdb copy is restricted to in-frame clones and leaves out a portion. The sample holds some 200,000 clones; more than 75% are singletons and the top ten take approximately 5.5%. Sequenced input: peripheral blood. The sequence was collected from a man in his forties with active or convalescent COVID-19. The chain has TRBV5-1 and TRBJ2-3; D perhaps matches TRBD2 (5 bases). The CDR3 loop reads CASSSEGDGTDTQYF. DNA for the CDR3: TGCGCCAGCAGCTCCGAGGGTGACGGCACAGATACGCAGTATTTT.